This T cell receptor beta chain was obtained from a study of shared clonotypes between healthy human individuals. CD45RO-negative, CCR7-positively selected cells formed the naive CD8 fraction, excluding terminally differentiated effector memory CD45RA+ cells. The CDR3 spans 9 residues. Germline CDR1 DFQATT, CDR2 SNEGSKA (reference sequence). Trimming removed 0 bases from V and 12 bases from J, with 6 bases in between. Generated by immunoSEQ multiplex PCR, the TCRdb table keeps only in-frame clones and is missing some. This table has millions of clones, around 96% appearing once. Sequencing was carried out using naive CD8+ T cells sorted from blood. The clonotype comes from a man younger than 35 in good health. The V call is TRBV20-1, the J call TRBJ2-7; no reliable D call. The CDR3 DNA is TGCAGTGCTAGAGACCAAGTGTACTTC. Encoded protein: CSARDQVYF.